Listed below are T cell receptor beta chains from one sample, sequenced in a study of shared clonotypes between healthy human individuals. Sequenced by immunoSEQ multiplex PCR; TCRdb stores in-frame clones only, minus some. The sample lists about 2.4 million clones; approximately 94% were seen once. Sequencing was done on a sample of naive CD4+ T cells from PBMCs. The receptors originated from a young man in good health. Some clones in this sample may be carry-over from other donors' samples. The CDR3 runs from the conserved cysteine through the conserved F or W.

V gene,CDR3 protein
TRBV6-1,CASTEWDPSTDTQYF
TRBV29-1,CSVDEGADTQYF
TRBV5-4,CASSSPSGRAVYEQYF
TRBV10-3,CAISAQGRESGEPQHF
TRBV25-1,CASSVTRLAGATDTQYF
TRBV28,CASSPTIRQPNYGYTF
TRBV15,CATSREPSGGETQYF
TRBV5-1,CASSLESGSYEQYF
TRBV4-3,CASSQEVLWGGGTGELFF
TRBV20-1,CSASAVYGYTF
TRBV28,CASSVPGLVSYNEQFF
TRBV27,CASSFYRDSPLGYTF
TRBV6-1,CASSEAAGVSIYTQYF
TRBV6-1,CASSERWGFSYEQYF
TRBV6-5,CASSTTGLVFEQYF
TRBV6-5,CASSRGRRELFF
TRBV5-6,CASSLLDSYNEQFF
TRBV2,CASTLAGVYTF
TRBV4-3,CASSQEPGGGEQYF
TRBV14,CASSQIRGRTHEQFF
TRBV2,CASTPAPLGEETQYF
TRBV11-3,CASSPQGGSAEQYF
TRBV28,CASSSPSFGYTF
TRBV5-4,CASSAGGSNTGELFF
TRBV5-1,CASSLYQGWSYEQYF
TRBV9,CASSFLATSYNEQFF
TRBV5-1,CASSPTSGRGYNEQFF
TRBV5-1,CASSPFRDRVSGANVLTF
TRBV18,CASSPDRGIGELFF
TRBV28,CASMGYSNQPQHF
TRBV28,CAVSGRPYNEQFF
TRBV27,CASSSYSRGLGSYEQYF
TRBV30,CAWSLPGGWNYGYTF
TRBV5-6,CASSPTPGITEAFF
TRBV4-2,CASSRTENTGELFF
TRBV9,CASSVGAGGESWSYNEQFF
TRBV19,CASSSTGTGRLLLGTGELFF
TRBV5-1,CASSQDRQNTEAFF
TRBV18,CASSRLSGANVLTF
TRBV6-1,CATTTGDYSNQPQHF